These 31 T cell receptor beta chains came from one sample sequenced in a study of blood T cells in healthy people across ages. A J-beta primer mix and a sample-barcoded 5' primer were used in a second PCR of roughly 6 to 11 cycles. TCRdb re-called the 5' RACE reads with MiXCR, one entry per CDR3 protein. The data show 800,000 to 900,000 distinct CDR3 sequences, around 68% seen once. The specimen sequenced was blood. These TCRs come from a man aged 25 to 40 in good health.

CDR3 DNA: TGTGCCAGCAGTTACTCGGGGACAGCAAGCTCCTACGAGCAGTACTTC. It is translated as CASSYSGTASSYEQYF. The J gene is TRBJ2-7, the V gene TRBV6-5; the match to TRBD1 covers 7 bases. Germline CDR1 MNHEY, CDR2 SVGAGI. Trimming took 0 bases from V and 0 from J; bases not matched to a gene: 5. The CDR3 sequence is 16 residues long.

This sequence joins TRBV7-2 and TRBJ2-7; D is uncertain. Deletions cut 1 base from V and 0 bases from J, with 10 bases between. The germline CDR1 and CDR2 sequences are SGHTA and FQGNSA. There are 15 residues in the CDR3. The CDR3 sequence is CASSLVASYSYEQYF. CDR3 bases: TGTGCCAGCAGCTTAGTGGCGTCGTACTCCTACGAGCAGTACTTC. Full variable domain (remainder filled in from reference TRBV7-2 and TRBJ2-7): GAGVSQSPSNKVTEKGKDVELRCDPISGHTALYWYRQSLGQGLEFLIYFQGNSAPDKSGLPSDRFSAERTGGSVSTLTIQRTQQEDSAVYLCASSLVASYSYEQYFGPGTRLTVT.

V and J are TRBV15 and TRBJ2-6; no definite D call. Germline assignment: CDR1 LNHNV and CDR2 YYDKDF (reference sequence). This CDR3 region has 15 residues. Trimming shortened V by 0 bases and J by 0 bases, and 3 bases separated the two germline ends. CDR3 nucleotides: TGTGCCACCAGCAGAGATCCCTCTGGGGCCAACGTCCTGACTTTC. It yields the protein CATSRDPSGANVLTF. The full variable domain, completed using reference TRBV15 and TRBJ2-6, is DAMVIQNPRYQVTQFGKPVTLSCSQTLNHNVMYWYQQKSSQAPKLLFHYYDKDFNNEADTPDNFQSRRPNTSFCFLDIRSPGLGDTAMYLCATSRDPSGANVLTFGAGSRLTVL.

This clonotype was counted only a few times. The chain employs TRBV7-2 and TRBJ2-7, with D uncertain. This CDR3 comprises 13 residues. V was clipped by 5 bases and J by 2 bases, with 10 bases between them. Germline CDR1 and CDR2: SGHTA and FQGNSA. As DNA, the CDR3 is TGTGCCAGCAGCCCTCCTCTGGCCTACGAGCAGTACTTC. Its protein is CASSPPLAYEQYF.

The chain uses TRBV5-4 and TRBJ2-5, with 7 bases aligning to TRBD1. With 0 bases clipped from V and 1 base from J, the junction kept 6 bases outside the gene matches. This CDR3 contains 16 residues. Germline CDR1 is SGHNT and CDR2 is YYREEE (reference sequence). CDR3 in amino acids: CASSLGVQGPQETQYF. The CDR3 nucleotides are TGTGCCAGCAGCTTGGGGGTACAGGGGCCCCAAGAGACCCAGTACTTC.

This clonotype is a singleton in its sample. The chain couples TRBV13 to TRBJ2-7; TRBD1 matches at 9 bases. V lost 7 bases, J lost 0 bases, and 13 bases stayed unmatched. CDR1 and CDR2 (germline): PRHDT, FYEKMQ (reference sequence). The CDR3 contains 17 residues. CDR3 sequence reads: CASTRGATGGSSYEQYF. CDR3 sequence (DNA): TGTGCCAGCACCAGGGGGGCGACAGGGGGGAGCTCCTACGAGCAGTACTTC.

This clonotype was counted once. The genes are TRBV10-3 and TRBJ2-5; no reliable D call. The CDR3 spans 15 residues. Between the trimmed V and J ends, which lost 3 bases and 0 bases, there was a span of 11 bases. Germline CDR1 reads ENHRY; CDR2 reads SYGVKD. For the CDR3, the DNA is TGTGCCATCAGTGATTCGAAAGGCAACCAAGAGACCCAGTACTTC. This gives the protein CAISDSKGNQETQYF.

V is TRBV6-5 and J is TRBJ2-5; tentative D call: TRBD2 (6 bases). The CDR3 contains 14 residues. Trimming removed 2 bases from V and 2 bases from J, with 9 bases in between. Germline V gene sequence: CDR1 MNHEY, CDR2 SVGAGI. CDR3 nucleotide sequence: TGTGCCAGCAGTTACGGGAGCGGGCAAGAGACCCAGTACTTC. Protein product: CASSYGSGQETQYF.

This clonotype was seen a handful of times. This chain joins TRBV25-1 and TRBJ2-7; no definite D call. Trimming cost V 5 bases and J 0 bases, with 11 bases left between them. This CDR3 region has 14 residues. The V gene's germline CDR1 is MGHDK and CDR2 SYGVNS. CDR3 bases: TGTGCCAGCAGTCCCAGCGCAAGCTCCTACGAGCAGTACTTC. Translation gives CASSPSASSYEQYF.

Only a few counts were recorded for this clonotype. This chain uses TRBV7-2 with TRBJ2-1, with D maybe TRBD2 (6 bases). CDR3 length equals 16 residues. Between the trimmed V and J ends, which lost 1 base and 4 bases, there was a span of 14 bases. CDR1 is SGHTA and CDR2 is FQGNSA in the germline V gene. The CDR3 DNA is TGTGCCAGCAGCTTAGGTTTGGGAGGTTGGTACAATGAGCAGTTCTTC. Translated, it gives CASSLGLGGWYNEQFF.

The sample holds one count of this clonotype. The chain has TRBV12-3 or TRBV12-4 and TRBJ2-1, with TRBD2 as a possible D gene (5 bases). V lost 7 bases and J lost 9, with 16 bases in between. This CDR3 comprises 13 residues. The CDR3, as DNA: TGTGCCAGCATGGAGGCGGGCCGACGTGAGCAGTTCTTC. Translation gives CASMEAGRREQFF.

The chain combines TRBV18 with TRBJ1-1; no clear D. Germline lookup yields CDR1 KGHSH and CDR2 LQKENI. The CDR3 is made up of 13 amino acids. Trimming left V 0 bases short and J 10 bases short, with 12 bases between. The CDR3 DNA follows: TGTGCCAGCTCACCACCGTTGGGCCCTGTAGCTTTCTTT. As protein: CASSPPLGPVAFF.

The genes are TRBV4-3 and TRBJ1-2; 7 nucleotides align to TRBD1. CDR1 is LGHNA, CDR2 YSLEER, per germline. The V and J ends lost 0 bases and 4 bases, in that order; junction bases with no gene match: 8. The CDR3 is 16 amino acids. The CDR3 coding sequence is TGCGCCAGCAGCCAAGATAGTAGGGGGCAAGGCTATGGCTACACCTTC. Translated: CASSQDSRGQGYGYTF.

This clonotype was found a few times. V usage is TRBV12-3 or TRBV12-4 and J usage is TRBJ2-3; D unresolved. V lost 1 base and J lost 2, with 19 bases in between. The CDR3 runs 18 residues. As DNA, the CDR3 is TGTGCCAGCAGTTTAGGGCTCTTTGGACGAGTGGCCACAGATACGCAGTATTTT. Translating it yields CASSLGLFGRVATDTQYF.

The chain links TRBV6-1 to TRBJ2-3, with D possibly being TRBD1 (5 bases). Germline V CDR1 and CDR2: MNHNS, SASEGT. Trimming removed 2 bases from V and 5 bases from J, with 11 bases in between. The CDR3 loop spans 14 amino acids. For the CDR3, the DNA is TGTGCCAGCAGTGAATGGGTTAGGGGAGATACGCAGTATTTT. It translates to CASSEWVRGDTQYF.

This clonotype was seen a handful of times. The chain has TRBV9 and TRBJ2-2, with D perhaps matching TRBD1 (5 bases). This CDR3 spans 16 amino acids. The germline CDR1 and CDR2 sequences are SGDLS and YYNGEE. V lost 2 bases to trimming and J lost 2 bases, with 13 bases between them. CDR3 region: CASSVGAEPNTGELFF. As DNA, the CDR3 is TGTGCCAGCAGCGTTGGGGCGGAACCCAACACCGGGGAGCTGTTTTTT.

This clonotype was counted only a few times. The genes are TRBV21-1 and TRBJ2-3. TRBV21-1 is assigned pseudogene status. The CDR3 is 14 residues long. The CDR3 coding sequence is TGTGCCAGCAGCCCTAGGAAAGTCGCAGATACGCAGTATTTT. Residues: CASSPRKVADTQYF.

The genes are TRBV2 and TRBJ2-4; 9 bases are shared with TRBD2. The J call may not be correct, given that the DNA end is closer to TRBJ2-5. This CDR3 is 15 amino acids long. Germline V gives CDR1 SNHLY, CDR2 FYNNEI. This chain's CDR3 is CASHLSSGVQETQYF. As DNA, the CDR3 is TGTGCCAGCCATCTGTCTAGCGGGGTCCAAGAGACCCAGTACTTC.

The table lists this clonotype with a few counts. The rearrangement links TRBV12-3 or TRBV12-4 to TRBJ1-6; D might be TRBD1 (5 bases). Trimming took off 2 bases at V and 11 bases at J, with 10 bases between the two ends. This CDR3 comprises 13 residues. CDR3 sequence (DNA): TGTGCCAGCAGTTTATCAGGGCGGCCACCCCTCCACTTT. This codes for CASSLSGRPPLHF.

This clonotype was recorded a few times. The chain links TRBV20-1 to TRBJ1-2; perhaps TRBD1 as D (6 bases). Germline V CDR1 and CDR2: DFQATT, SNEGSKA (reference sequence). The CDR3 contains 14 residues. Trimming took off 0 bases at V and 7 bases at J, with 15 bases between the two ends. Here the CDR3 reads CSARDVQGSSGYTF. CDR3 DNA sequence: TGCAGTGCTAGAGATGTCCAGGGGAGTAGTGGCTACACCTTC.

There are many counts of this clonotype. V and J are TRBV10-3 and TRBJ2-2; D is possibly TRBD2 (5 bases). The CDR3 contains 15 residues. From germline, CDR1 is ENHRY and CDR2 SYGVKD. V lost 3 bases and J lost 2, with 10 bases in between. CDR3 DNA: TGTGCCATCAGTGACCTGAGGGTCAACACCGGGGAGCTGTTTTTT. This gives the protein CAISDLRVNTGELFF.

This chain joins TRBV30 and TRBJ1-2; the match to TRBD1 covers 11 bases. The length of the CDR3 is 15 residues. V shed 3 bases and J 2 bases; nucleotides not matched to a gene: 5. Per the germline V gene, CDR1 is GTSNPN and CDR2 is SVGIG (reference sequence). CDR3 amino acids: CAWSRDRGGNYGYTF. DNA of the CDR3: TGTGCCTGGAGCCGGGACAGGGGGGGAAACTATGGCTACACCTTC.

V gene TRBV6-5 combines with J gene TRBJ1-5; D gene uncertain. The V end lost 4 bases, the J end lost 2 bases, and 15 bases lay between the germline ends. Germline V gene data show CDR1 as MNHEY and CDR2 as SVGAGI. CDR3 length: 16 amino acids. CDR3 loop: CASSSGPPFRNQPQHF. CDR3 nucleotides: TGTGCCAGCAGTTCGGGCCCTCCTTTTCGCAATCAGCCCCAGCATTTT.

J is TRBJ2-1 and V is TRBV7-2, with D tentatively TRBD2 (6 bases). The end of the DNA aligns better with TRBJ2-7, so the J call may be wrong. The CDR3 contains 14 residues. The germline V gene has CDR1 SGHTA and CDR2 FQGNSA. CDR3 amino acids: CASSLNGGAIEQYF. CDR3 nucleotides: TGTGCCAGCAGCTTAAACGGAGGGGCTATCGAGCAGTACTTC.

The chain combines TRBV5-1 with TRBJ2-3; no clear D. Trimming removed 0 bases at V and 1 base at J, with 3 bases between. Germline V lookup: CDR1 SGHRS, CDR2 YFSETQ. This CDR3 spans 13 amino acids. The chain's CDR3 is CASSLDCTDTQYF. CDR3 bases: TGCGCCAGCAGCTTGGACTGCACAGATACGCAGTATTTT.

This sequence joins TRBV7-2 and TRBJ2-7; 10 positions agree with TRBD2. J gave up 5 bases and V 5 bases, and 9 bases lay outside the gene matches. Germline V CDR1 and CDR2: SGHTA, FQGNSA. The CDR3 runs 15 residues. The CDR3, as DNA: TGTGCCAGCAGCCTTAGGGGACTAGCGAACCACGAGCAGTACTTC. It codes for CASSLRGLANHEQYF.

J is TRBJ1-1 and V is TRBV29-1; 7 bases map to TRBD1. V dropped 2 bases and J dropped 4; count of bases not matched to a gene: 4. Germline V gene sequence: CDR1 SQVTM, CDR2 ANQGSEA. The CDR3 sequence is 13 residues long. CDR3 sequence (DNA): TGCAGCGTTGAAAAAGGGGGCGGCACTGAAGCTTTCTTT. This sequence encodes CSVEKGGGTEAFF.

V usage is TRBV7-2 and J usage is TRBJ1-2, with D uncertain. CDR1 and CDR2 (germline): SGHTA, FQGNSA. Between the trimmed V and J ends, which lost 0 bases and 2 bases, there was a span of 10 bases. The CDR3 totals 15 residues. The CDR3 loop reads CASSLAFRRNYGYTF. The CDR3 DNA reads TGTGCCAGCAGCTTAGCTTTCCGCAGGAACTATGGCTACACCTTC.

CDR3 protein: CSASNANEQFF. In DNA, the CDR3 is TGCAGTGCTAGTAACGCCAATGAGCAGTTCTTC. The chain uses TRBV20-1 and TRBJ2-1, with D unclear. This CDR3 is built from 11 residues. Looked up from germline, CDR1 is DFQATT and CDR2 is SNEGSKA (reference sequence). V lost 3 bases and J lost 6, with 6 bases in between.

V is TRBV4-3 and J is TRBJ1-6, with D unclear. The germline V gene encodes CDR1 LGHNA and CDR2 YSLEER. The length of the CDR3 is 15 residues. V was shortened by 2 bases and J by 8 bases, with 13 bases between the two germline ends. The CDR3 spells CASSQNQVADSPLHF. CDR3 DNA sequence: TGCGCCAGCAGCCAAAATCAGGTGGCGGATTCACCCCTCCACTTT.

In its sample, this clonotype was seen a few times. This rearrangement joins TRBV7-2 to TRBJ2-3; D is unclear. Trimming took 4 bases from V and 4 from J, leaving 15 bases between them. This CDR3 spans 15 amino acids. The germline CDR1 and CDR2 sequences are SGHTA and FQGNSA. The CDR3 nucleotides are TGTGCCAGCAGCTCCATGGGCAACTCCGCAGATACGCAGTATTTT. Translated: CASSSMGNSADTQYF.